This is a list of T cell receptor beta chains from one sample in a study of glioma-infiltrating T cells after dendritic cell vaccination. Profiling relied on immunoSEQ multiplex PCR, and the TCRdb table lists in-frame clones only, not all of them. This sample has about 91,000 clones, with 81% found just once. The material sequenced was blood, taken after dendritic cell vaccination. These receptors all come from a human donor with glioblastoma. Both conserved end residues are part of each CDR3. The D gene is left open where the match is weak.

d_gene | j_gene | v_gene | len | CDR3nt | CDR3aa
TRBD1 | TRBJ1-2 | TRBV28 | 15 | TGTGCCAGCAGTTTACGAGGGGGCGTTATATGGGGCTACACCTTC | CASSLRGGVIWGYTF
TRBD1 | TRBJ1-1 | TRBV12-5 | 15 | TGTGCTAGTGGTTTGGCTTCCACAGGGGAGGCTGAAGCTTTCTTT | CASGLASTGEAEAFF
NA | TRBJ1-3 | TRBV5-1 | 16 | TGCGCCAGCAGCTTGGTGGCGGCATTTTCTGGAAACACCATATATTTT | CASSLVAAFSGNTIYF
NA | TRBJ2-1 | TRBV7-2 | 13 | TGTGCCAGCAGCTTAGACTACAACAATGAGCAGTTCTTC | CASSLDYNNEQFF
NA | TRBJ1-2 | TRBV6-1 | 15 | TGTGCCAGCACCCTGACAGTGGGATCGGGCTATGGCTACACCTTC | CASTLTVGSGYGYTF
NA | TRBJ2-1 | TRBV28 | 16 | TGTGCCAGCGGGCGGACACACGGGAGCTTCTACAATGAGCAGTTCTTC | CASGRTHGSFYNEQFF
TRBD2 | TRBJ2-1 | TRBV7-6 | 16 | TGTGCCAGCAGCTTAGCTGGGACTAGCGGATACAATGAGCAGTTCTTC | CASSLAGTSGYNEQFF
TRBD1 | TRBJ2-7 | TRBV11-1 | 17 | TGTGCCAGCAGCTCCCGCACTAGGACAGGTAGCTCCTACGAGCAGTACTTC | CASSSRTRTGSSYEQYF
NA | TRBJ1-2 | TRBV7-9 | 15 | TGTGCCAGCAGCCCTACGGGAACAAGGGGAGGAGGCTACACCTTC | CASSPTGTRGGGYTF
NA | TRBJ1-2 | TRBV7-9 | 12 | TGTGCCAGCAGCTTAGGACAGCTTGGCTACACCTTC | CASSLGQLGYTF